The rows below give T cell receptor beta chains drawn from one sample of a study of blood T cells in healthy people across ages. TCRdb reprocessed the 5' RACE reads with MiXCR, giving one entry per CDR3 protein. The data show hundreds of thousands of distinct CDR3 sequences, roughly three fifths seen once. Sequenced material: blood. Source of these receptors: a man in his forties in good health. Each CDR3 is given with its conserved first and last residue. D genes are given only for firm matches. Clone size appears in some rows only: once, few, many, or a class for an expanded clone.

CASSYSDAGGQETQYF	TGTGCCAGCAGTTACTCCGACGCGGGGGGCCAAGAGACCCAGTACTTC	TRBV6-5	TRBJ2-5	TRBD2	few	16
CASSENGAETQYF	TGTGCCAGCAGTGAAAACGGGGCGGAGACCCAGTACTTC	TRBV6-1	TRBJ2-5	-	-	13
CASSWDAGSSYEQYF	TGCGCCAGCAGCTGGGATGCGGGCAGCTCCTACGAGCAGTACTTC	TRBV5-1	TRBJ2-7	-	-	15
CASSQGSLAAGTDTQYF	TGTGCCAGCAGCCAAGGGTCCCTAGCTGCTGGCACAGATACGCAGTATTTT	TRBV14	TRBJ2-3	-	-	17
CASSKVPRGSSYEQYF	TGTGCCAGCAGCAAAGTCCCCCGAGGAAGCTCCTACGAGCAGTACTTC	TRBV21-1	TRBJ2-7	-	few	16
CASSQVTGAGGYTF	TGCGCCAGCAGCCAAGTCACAGGGGCTGGTGGCTACACCTTC	TRBV4-3	TRBJ1-2	TRBD1	-	14
CASSLWGDTEAFF	TGTGCCAGCAGTTTGTGGGGCGACACTGAAGCTTTCTTT	TRBV12-3/TRBV12-4	TRBJ1-1	-	many	13
CASSRLGRESKVYLRSYEQYF	TGTGCCAGCAGCCGCCTAGGACGGGAGTCCAAGGTGTATCTTCGATCCTACGAGCAGTACTTC	TRBV11-2	TRBJ2-7	-	-	21
CASSQARRNEQYF	TGCGCCAGCAGCCAGGCCCGTAGAAACGAGCAGTACTTC	TRBV4-3	TRBJ2-7	-	-	13
CASRQGRGNQPQHF	TGTGCCAGCAGACAGGGTAGGGGCAATCAGCCCCAGCATTTT	TRBV2	TRBJ1-5	-	-	14
CASSPAAQKGGEQFF	TGTGCCAGCAGCCCGGCGGCCCAAAAGGGGGGTGAGCAGTTCTTC	TRBV9	TRBJ2-1	-	few	15
CASSPSSKFNEQFF	TGTGCCAGCAGCCCTAGCAGCAAGTTCAATGAGCAGTTCTTC	TRBV7-2	TRBJ2-1	-	-	14
CSARPYTSTDTQYF	TGCAGTGCTAGGCCATATACTAGCACAGATACGCAGTATTTT	TRBV20-1	TRBJ2-3	-	-	14
CASSPSRFEQFF	TGTGCCAGCAGCCCATCCCGGTTTGAGCAGTTCTTC	TRBV7-9	TRBJ2-1	-	few	12
CGFRGGVLSSYEQYF	TGCGGCTTTCGAGGGGGGGTGCTTAGCTCCTACGAGCAGTACTTC	TRBV29-1	TRBJ2-7	-	-	15
CASSYSNQAGNVRGYTF	TGTGCCAGCAGTTACTCGAATCAAGCGGGTAATGTTCGTGGCTACACCTTC	TRBV6-6	TRBJ1-2	-	few	17
CASSTTGGVDQPQHF	TGTGCCAGCAGCACTACAGGGGGCGTGGATCAGCCCCAGCATTTT	TRBV6-2/TRBV6-3	TRBJ1-5	TRBD1	-	15
CASSSGTGELGGYTF	TGTGCCAGCAGTTCGGGGACAGGGGAATTGGGTGGCTACACCTTC	TRBV28	TRBJ1-2	TRBD1	-	15
CASSQTGLRFSPDTQYF	TGCGCCAGCAGCCAGACAGGGCTTCGTTTTTCCCCGGATACGCAGTATTTT	TRBV4-3	TRBJ2-3	TRBD1	-	17
CASRRPGNSPLHF	TGTGCCAGCAGGCGGCCAGGGAATTCACCCCTCCACTTT	TRBV25-1	TRBJ1-6	-	few	13
CSVEDGGLASYNEQFF	TGCAGCGTTGAAGATGGGGGGCTAGCTTCCTACAATGAGCAGTTCTTC	TRBV29-1	TRBJ2-1	-	few	16
CASTDSRGSYEQYF	TGTGCCAGCACTGACAGCCGAGGGTCCTACGAGCAGTACTTC	TRBV6-2/TRBV6-3	TRBJ2-7	-	-	14
CASSYDWEINYGYTF	TGTGCCAGCAGTTACGATTGGGAAATTAACTATGGCTACACCTTC	TRBV6-6	TRBJ1-2	-	-	15
CATSDRWTGTQETQYF	TGTGCCACCAGTGACCGATGGACAGGAACCCAAGAGACCCAGTACTTC	TRBV24-1	TRBJ2-5	TRBD1	few	16
CASSLSGRKETQYF	TGTGCCAGCAGTTTGAGCGGGAGAAAAGAGACCCAGTACTTC	TRBV12-3/TRBV12-4	TRBJ2-5	TRBD2	few	14
CAGSVSTGRQETQYF	TGTGCCGGCAGCGTTAGTACGGGGCGCCAGGAGACCCAGTACTTC	TRBV7-9	TRBJ2-5	-	-	15